This T cell receptor (beta chain) was captured in a study of shared clonotypes between healthy human individuals. Generated by immunoSEQ multiplex PCR, the TCRdb table keeps only in-frame clones and is missing some. Here the sample spans just over 2,000,000 clones, about 94% being singletons. V shed 6 bases, J shed 2 bases, and the junction held 8 bases outside the gene matches. CDR1 and CDR2 (germline): LGHNA, YSLEER. The CDR3 has 16 residues. Terminally differentiated effector memory CD45RA+ cells were left out of the naive CD8 fraction, which was CD45RO-negative and positively selected for CCR7. Sequenced: naive CD8+ T cells sorted from blood. The receptor's source is a young man in good health. The chain couples TRBV4-3 to TRBJ2-3; the match to TRBD2 covers 10 bases. CDR3 amino acids: CASSLGLAENTDTQYF. The CDR3 DNA reads TGCGCCAGCAGTCTTGGACTAGCGGAGAACACAGATACGCAGTATTTT.